This TCR beta chain was captured by sequencing in a study of regulatory T cells in long-lasting Graves disease. Stated time point: newly diagnosed GD, antithyroid drugs for less than 3 months. With RNA extracted from PBMCs as input, the TCR library was made. Both iRepertoire HTBI primers and Arm-PCR of CDR3 regions were used to build the TCR beta libraries. TCRdb re-called the multiplex PCR reads through MiXCR, storing one row per CDR3 protein. The data hold more than 350,000 distinct CDR3 sequences, with 15% observed a single time. This clonotype came up once. V lost 1 base to trimming and J lost 7 bases, with 15 bases between them. Germline loops: CDR1 GTSNPN, CDR2 SVGIG (reference sequence). CDR3 length equals 14 residues. These data are also associated with another study on T cells in Graves' hyperthyroidism and ophthalmopathy.

The sequence was obtained from a woman aged 25 to 39 with Graves disease. The source was peripheral blood mononuclear cells (PBMCs), collected at new diagnosis, from a patient treated with antithyroid drugs. The chain uses TRBV30 and TRBJ2-3, with D perhaps matching TRBD2 (6 bases). CDR3 sequence (DNA): TGTGCCTGGAGTGCCTCGGGAGTATCACATACGCAGTATTTT. Translation: CAWSASGVSHTQYF.